A selection of T cell receptor beta chains follows, all from one sample in a study of early T cells in non-severe SARS-CoV-2 infection. MiXCR, run by TCRdb on the 5' RACE reads, gives a single entry per CDR3 protein. The sample shows about 58,000 distinct CDR3 sequences, 9.5% to 15% of them seen only once. The sample was whole blood. These receptors originate from an adult who was a healthcare worker with PCR-confirmed SARS-CoV-2 infection or an uninfected control (not recorded which). The CDR3 runs from the conserved cysteine through the conserved F or W. A D gene is named only where the DNA matches it firmly. Not every row has a clone size; where given, it reads once, few, many or a size class.

j_call,d_call,clone_size,cdr3_length,v_call,cdr3_aa,cdr3_nt
TRBJ2-1,NA,few,13,TRBV7-9,CASSYDSYNEQFF,TGTGCCAGCAGCTATGACAGCTACAATGAGCAGTTCTTC
TRBJ2-1,NA,NA,16,TRBV20-1,CSARAEGSHAYNEQFF,TGCAGTGCTAGGGCCGAGGGGAGCCATGCCTACAATGAGCAGTTCTTC
TRBJ2-7,TRBD2,many,15,TRBV13,CASSLGGAGEVKQYF,TGTGCCAGCAGCTTAGGCGGAGCGGGAGAGGTGAAGCAGTACTTC
TRBJ2-7,NA,NA,15,TRBV15,CATSRDPGQVGEQYF,TGTGCCACCAGCAGAGATCCGGGCCAGGTCGGCGAGCAGTACTTC
TRBJ2-6,TRBD2,many,18,TRBV19,CASRGLTGGLFGANVLTF,TGTGCCAGTAGGGGGTTAACGGGAGGGCTCTTCGGGGCCAACGTCCTGACTTTC
TRBJ2-5,NA,NA,12,TRBV3-1,CASSQDVETQYF,TGTGCCAGCAGCCAAGATGTTGAGACCCAGTACTTC
TRBJ2-5,TRBD2,many,16,TRBV5-1,CASSLEGLAGGETQYF,TGCGCCAGCAGCTTGGAAGGACTAGCGGGAGGAGAGACCCAGTACTTC
TRBJ2-3,NA,many,16,TRBV19,CASRKKGTLITDTQYF,TGTGCCAGTAGGAAAAAGGGGACGCTGATTACAGATACGCAGTATTTT
TRBJ2-7,TRBD2,many,14,TRBV29-1,CSARAGGLSYEQYF,TGCAGCGCCAGAGCGGGAGGCCTCTCCTACGAGCAGTACTTC
TRBJ2-5,TRBD2,NA,18,TRBV3-1,CASSQKGLAGGRQETQYF,TGTGCCAGCAGCCAGAAGGGACTAGCGGGAGGGCGGCAAGAGACCCAGTACTTC
TRBJ2-3,NA,many,14,TRBV7-8,CASSSRGGTDTQYF,TGTGCCAGCAGCTCCCGGGGCGGCACAGATACGCAGTATTTT
TRBJ2-4,TRBD2,few,16,TRBV6-6,CASNQLAGTPKNIQYF,TGTGCCAGCAACCAACTAGCGGGGACCCCCAAAAACATTCAGTACTTC
TRBJ1-1,NA,NA,14,TRBV27,CASSLAGLNTEAFF,TGTGCCAGCAGTTTAGCGGGTCTGAACACTGAAGCTTTCTTT
TRBJ1-1,NA,many,15,TRBV18,CASSPLGRSDTEAFF,TGTGCCAGCTCACCGCTAGGAAGGTCCGACACTGAAGCTTTCTTT
TRBJ2-1,NA,NA,12,TRBV5-8,CASSLSGDEQFF,TGTGCCAGCAGCTTGAGTGGGGACGAGCAGTTCTTC
TRBJ2-7,NA,many,13,TRBV27,CATALGVSYEQYF,TGTGCCACTGCCCTCGGTGTTTCCTACGAGCAGTACTTC
TRBJ2-7,TRBD2,NA,13,TRBV12-3/TRBV12-4,CASRRTSGYEQYF,TGTGCCAGCAGACGGACTAGCGGGTACGAGCAGTACTTC
TRBJ1-3,NA,many,12,TRBV7-9,CASSLSGNTIYF,TGTGCCAGCAGCCTCTCTGGAAACACCATATATTTT
TRBJ2-5,TRBD1,NA,15,TRBV5-6,CASSLATGGAETQYF,TGTGCCAGCAGCTTGGCGACAGGGGGCGCGGAGACCCAGTACTTC
TRBJ1-5,NA,NA,18,TRBV21-1,CASSPLRGRPKSNQPQHF,TGTGCCAGCAGCCCCCTAAGGGGACGGCCGAAGAGCAATCAGCCCCAGCATTTT
TRBJ2-7,TRBD2,many,13,TRBV7-2,CASSSGGPYEQYF,TGTGCCAGCAGCTCGGGGGGGCCCTACGAGCAGTACTTC
TRBJ1-6,NA,NA,12,TRBV28,CASRTQGSPLHF,TGTGCCAGCAGAACACAGGGTTCACCCCTCCACTTT
TRBJ2-2,NA,many,12,TRBV18,CASSHNTGELFF,TGTGCCAGCTCGCACAACACCGGGGAGCTGTTTTTT
TRBJ2-2,NA,few,16,TRBV5-1,CASSWSHNSNTGELFF,TGCGCCAGCAGCTGGTCTCATAACTCGAACACCGGGGAGCTGTTTTTT
TRBJ2-1,TRBD2,NA,17,TRBV6-6,CASSYTLLAGGYNEQFF,TGTGCCAGCAGTTACACACTATTAGCGGGAGGGTACAATGAGCAGTTCTTC
TRBJ1-2,NA,NA,12,TRBV6-1,CASKGDHYGYTF,TGTGCCAGCAAGGGGGACCACTATGGCTACACCTTC
TRBJ1-3,NA,many,13,TRBV24-1,CATQPSGGNTIYF,TGTGCCACCCAACCGTCTGGGGGAAACACCATATATTTT
TRBJ2-7,NA,few,15,TRBV4-1,CASSQEGPSAYEQYF,TGCGCCAGCAGCCAAGAGGGCCCCTCCGCCTACGAGCAGTACTTC
TRBJ2-5,TRBD1,medium-sized,15,TRBV28,CASSLTDRDQETQYF,TGTGCCAGCAGTTTAACAGACAGGGACCAAGAGACCCAGTACTTC